One and the same sample provided the 21 T cell receptor beta chains below, sequenced in a study of vaccination and CD4 T cells after COVID-19. No antigen is known for these receptors. Time point noted: late sampling 161 to 241 days after vaccination in a few convalescent patients. The treatment was: roughly 10-day PBMC culture with coronavirus spike peptide pools or control peptides (ViraFEST assay). The study sequenced cultured CD4+ T cell DNA using the Oncomine TCR Beta short-read assay. TCRdb fed the PCR reads into MiXCR, producing one record per CDR3 protein. Here the sample spans approximately 22,000 distinct CDR3 sequences, less than 35% being singletons. The sample here was CD4+ T cells from blood, cultured in vitro, taken about 7 months after SARS-CoV-2 vaccination. The receptors were gathered from a human donor who had recovered from COVID-19.

This clonotype was seen a few times. The chain is built from TRBV6-5 and TRBJ2-3, with TRBD1 identical over 8 bases. V lost 2 bases, J lost 0 bases, and 10 bases stayed unmatched. The CDR3 totals 18 residues. Germline CDR1 and CDR2: MNHEY and SVGAGI. The CDR3 protein is CASSYKGTGYTSTDTQYF. CDR3 in DNA: TGTGCCAGCAGTTACAAAGGGACAGGCTACACTAGCACAGATACGCAGTATTTT.

There are a few counts of this clonotype. This chain connects TRBV20-1 to TRBJ1-2; D uncertain. V was shortened by 0 bases and J by 5 bases, with 7 bases between the two germline ends. Germline CDR1 and CDR2: DFQATT and SNEGSKA (reference sequence). This CDR3 is 12 amino acids long. The CDR3 reads CSARDWEYGYTF. CDR3 nucleotide sequence: TGCAGTGCTAGAGATTGGGAGTATGGCTACACCTTC.

This clonotype has only a few counts. The rearrangement joins TRBV27 to TRBJ1-1; 8 bases line up with TRBD1. J gave up 11 bases and V 2 bases, and 7 bases lay outside the gene matches. Germline lookup yields CDR1 MNHEY and CDR2 SMNVEV (reference sequence). The CDR3 spans 13 residues. CDR3 nucleotides: TGTGCCAGCAGTTTAAACGGACAGGGTTGGGCTTTCTTT. This translates into CASSLNGQGWAFF.

The chain couples TRBV7-9 to TRBJ1-3; 7 nucleotides line up with TRBD1. Germline assignment: CDR1 SEHNR and CDR2 FQNEAQ (reference sequence). This CDR3 contains 14 residues. J lost 5 bases, V lost 2 bases, and 3 bases had no gene match. The CDR3 sequence: CASSLRGGRNTIYF. The CDR3 region has the DNA TGTGCCAGCAGCTTACGAGGGGGCAGAAACACCATATATTTT.

By share of the sample, this clonotype is large. V gene TRBV2 combines with J gene TRBJ2-5, with 7 bases fitting TRBD1. The CDR3 sequence is 14 residues long. The germline gives CDR1 SNHLY, CDR2 FYNNEI. The ends lost 5 bases at V and 5 bases at J; junction bases unmatched: 8. CDR3 nucleotide sequence: TGTGCCAGCAGTAGTGGGGCCAGGGGGGAGACCCAGTACTTC. Its protein is CASSSGARGETQYF.

This clonotype was recorded a few times. The V call is TRBV7-2, the J call TRBJ2-2; D gene ambiguous. The germline gives CDR1 SGHTA, CDR2 FQGNSA. This CDR3 is 12 amino acids long. V lost 6 bases and J 4 bases, leaving 6 bases between the germline ends. This CDR3 is CASSWATGELFF. The CDR3 nucleotides are TGTGCCAGCAGTTGGGCCACCGGGGAGCTGTTTTTT.

This chain links TRBV5-1 with TRBJ2-5, with D perhaps matching TRBD1 (6 bases). V gave up 0 bases and J gave up 5 bases, with 14 bases separating them. The germline gives CDR1 SGHRS, CDR2 YFSETQ. The length of the CDR3 is 15 residues. The CDR3, as DNA: TGCGCCAGCAGCTTGGGGACAGCCCTCGGGGAGACCCAGTACTTC. This sequence encodes CASSLGTALGETQYF.

This rearrangement joins TRBV7-3 to TRBJ2-1; TRBD2 might be the D (5 bases). The V end lost 2 bases, the J end lost 3 bases, and 17 bases lay between the germline ends. CDR3 length equals 17 residues. Germline V gene sequence: CDR1 SGHTA, CDR2 FQGTGA. The CDR3 coding sequence is TGTGCCAGCAGCTTAGGCCCTAGCCAAAGGGTCTACAATGAGCAGTTCTTC. It specifies CASSLGPSQRVYNEQFF.

This clonotype has just a few counts. The genes are TRBV7-2 and TRBJ2-1, with TRBD2 matching over 10 bases. The CDR3 is 14 amino acids. Germline V CDR1 and CDR2: SGHTA, FQGNSA. V was pared by 2 bases and J by 9 bases, with 4 bases of the junction left unmatched. CDR3 sequence (DNA): TGTGCCAGCAGCTTAACTAGCGGGACCGGTGAGCAGTTCTTC. Protein product: CASSLTSGTGEQFF.

This clonotype showed up just a few times. The chain has TRBV7-2 and TRBJ2-5; TRBD2 matches 8 bases. Per the germline V gene, CDR1 is SGHTA and CDR2 is FQGNSA. This CDR3 contains 14 residues. The V and J ends lost 4 bases and 2 bases, in that order; junction bases with no gene match: 3. The CDR3 loop reads CASSSIAGQETQYF. The CDR3 DNA sequence: TGTGCCAGCAGCTCTATAGCGGGGCAAGAGACCCAGTACTTC.

This chain connects TRBV2 to TRBJ1-5, with D tentatively TRBD1 (5 bases). V lost 4 bases and J 3 bases, leaving 10 bases between the germline ends. CDR1 and CDR2 (germline): SNHLY, FYNNEI. The CDR3 loop spans 14 amino acids. CDR3 nucleotides: TGTGCCAGCAGTGGCAGCAGGGACAATCAGCCCCAGCATTTT. Amino acids: CASSGSRDNQPQHF.

The V gene is TRBV20-1, the J gene TRBJ2-5; D is unresolved. With 6 bases removed from V and 5 bases from J, the gap between germline ends came to 16 bases. The CDR3 sequence is 13 residues long. From germline, CDR1 is DFQATT and CDR2 SNEGSKA (reference sequence). DNA for the CDR3: TGCAGTGCGAATAGTGGAACTCTGGAGACCCAGTACTTC. Translated: CSANSGTLETQYF.

The J gene is TRBJ2-7, the V gene TRBV28, with D perhaps matching TRBD1 or TRBD2 (6 bases each). V was shortened by 3 bases and J by 5 bases, with 14 bases between the two germline ends. The CDR3 is 14 residues long. CDR1 is MDHEN and CDR2 is SYDVKM in the germline V gene. CDR3 loop: CASSLAGGKDEQYF. The CDR3, as DNA: TGTGCCAGCAGTTTGGCCGGGGGCAAGGACGAGCAGTACTTC.

In its sample, this clonotype was seen a few times. This chain connects TRBV6-2 or TRBV6-3 to TRBJ2-7; D gene ambiguous. CDR3 size: 13 residues. Germline loops: CDR1 MNHEY, CDR2 SVGEGT. V was trimmed by 2 bases and J by 1 base, leaving 6 bases between them. The CDR3 loop is CASSYVRSYEQYF. Written as DNA, the CDR3 is TGTGCCAGCAGTTACGTCAGGTCCTACGAGCAGTACTTC.

The chain has TRBV5-1 and TRBJ2-5, with D unresolved. The V and J ends lost 2 bases and 5 bases respectively, with 10 bases between them. The CDR3 loop spans 13 amino acids. Germline V gives CDR1 SGHRS, CDR2 YFSETQ. For the CDR3, the DNA is TGCGCCAGCAGCTTAATTACTCTGGAGACCCAGTACTTC. Its translation is CASSLITLETQYF.

J is TRBJ1-1 and V is TRBV7-2; D gene uncertain. Trimming took 2 bases from V and 0 from J, leaving 4 bases between them. Germline CDR1 reads SGHTA; CDR2 reads FQGNSA. The CDR3 consists of 13 residues. The DNA for the CDR3 is TGTGCCAGCAGCTTACTGATGAACACTGAAGCTTTCTTT. This sequence encodes CASSLLMNTEAFF.

This clonotype rates as medium-sized. The rearrangement links TRBV6-1 to TRBJ1-1, with 8 bases identical to TRBD1. The junction had 4 bases not matched to a gene; V was cut back by 7 bases and J by 3 bases. Germline V gives CDR1 MNHNS, CDR2 SASEGT. CDR3 length equals 13 residues. The DNA for the CDR3 is TGTGCCAGCACTAGGACAGGGTACACTGAAGCTTTCTTT. This gives the protein CASTRTGYTEAFF.

The chain is built from TRBV27 and TRBJ2-1; no clear D. The CDR3 is 13 residues long. V lost 8 bases and J 5 bases, leaving 13 bases between the germline ends. Germline CDR1 and CDR2: MNHEY and SMNVEV (reference sequence). The CDR3 region is CASGSDGNNEQFF. CDR3 coding DNA: TGTGCCAGCGGTTCAGACGGTAACAATGAGCAGTTCTTC.

V gene TRBV5-1 combines with J gene TRBJ2-5; D remains unclear. This CDR3 is built from 15 residues. The germline V and J ends were trimmed by 0 bases and 2 bases, with 11 bases remaining between them. Germline V lookup: CDR1 SGHRS, CDR2 YFSETQ. DNA for the CDR3: TGCGCCAGCAGCTTGGGGTCTGGACGGCAAGAGACCCAGTACTTC. Translating gives CASSLGSGRQETQYF.

A few counts support this clonotype. The chain combines TRBV6-2 or TRBV6-3 with TRBJ2-5; D is unresolved. The germline gives CDR1 MNHEY, CDR2 SVGEGT. The CDR3 has 12 amino acids. With 6 bases removed from V and 4 bases from J, the gap between germline ends came to 9 bases. CDR3 residues: CASSHSPETQYF. As DNA, the CDR3 is TGTGCCAGCAGCCACTCCCCAGAGACCCAGTACTTC.

This chain's CDR3 is CASSPPGRGRGDEQFF. The CDR3 region has the DNA TGTGCCAGCTCACCACCGGGAAGGGGACGAGGGGATGAGCAGTTCTTC. V and J are TRBV18 and TRBJ2-1; D might be TRBD1 or TRBD2, each matching 5 bases. The CDR3 sequence is 16 residues long. Trimming removed 0 bases at V and 8 bases at J, with 17 bases between. Per germline, CDR1 KGHSH and CDR2 LQKENI.